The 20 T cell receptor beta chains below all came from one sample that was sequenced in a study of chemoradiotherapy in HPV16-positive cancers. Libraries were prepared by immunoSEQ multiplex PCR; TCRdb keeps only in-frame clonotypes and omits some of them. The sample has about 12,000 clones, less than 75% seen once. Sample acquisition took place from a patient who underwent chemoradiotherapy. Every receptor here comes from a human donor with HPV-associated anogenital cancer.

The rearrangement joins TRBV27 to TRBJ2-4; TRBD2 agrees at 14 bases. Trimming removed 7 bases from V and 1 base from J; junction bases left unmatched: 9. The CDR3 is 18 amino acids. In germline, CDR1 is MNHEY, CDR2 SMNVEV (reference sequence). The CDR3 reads CASNPGLAGAGAKNIQYF. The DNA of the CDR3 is TGTGCCAGCAACCCGGGACTAGCGGGAGCCGGGGCCAAAAACATTCAGTACTTC.

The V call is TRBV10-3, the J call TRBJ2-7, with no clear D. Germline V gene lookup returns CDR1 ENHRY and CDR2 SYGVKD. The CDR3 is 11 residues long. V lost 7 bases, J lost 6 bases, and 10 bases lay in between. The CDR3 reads CAIIESGEQYF. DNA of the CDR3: TGTGCCATCATCGAGTCCGGCGAGCAGTACTTC.

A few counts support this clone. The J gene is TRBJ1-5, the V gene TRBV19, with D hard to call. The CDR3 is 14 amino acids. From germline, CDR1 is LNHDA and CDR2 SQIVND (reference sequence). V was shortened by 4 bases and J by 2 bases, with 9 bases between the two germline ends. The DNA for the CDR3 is TGTGCCAGTAGTACCTCCGGGGGCAATCAGCCCCAGCATTTT. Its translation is CASSTSGGNQPQHF.

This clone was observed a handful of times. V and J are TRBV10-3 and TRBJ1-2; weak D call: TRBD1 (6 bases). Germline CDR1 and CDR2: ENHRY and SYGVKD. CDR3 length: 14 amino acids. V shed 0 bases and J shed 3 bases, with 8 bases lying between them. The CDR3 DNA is TGTGCCATCAGTGAGTCAGGGGGGTACTATGGCTACACCTTC. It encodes CAISESGGYYGYTF.

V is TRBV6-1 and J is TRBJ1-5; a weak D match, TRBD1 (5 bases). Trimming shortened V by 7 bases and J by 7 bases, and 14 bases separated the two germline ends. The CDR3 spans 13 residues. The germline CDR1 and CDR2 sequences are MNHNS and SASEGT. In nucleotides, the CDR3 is TGTGCCAGCACCCGATCGGCAGGGCAGCCCCAGCATTTT. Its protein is CASTRSAGQPQHF.

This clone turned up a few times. The CDR3, as DNA: TGTGCCAGCAGCCGTGGGGGTACAGGGACTGCTGGGGCCAACGTCCTGACTTTC. Its protein product is CASSRGGTGTAGANVLTF. The chain joins TRBV4-2 to TRBJ2-6; D could derive from TRBD1 or TRBD2 (6 bases each). Germline lookup yields CDR1 LGHNA and CDR2 YNFKEQ. CDR3 length equals 18 residues. V was trimmed by 4 bases and J by 2 bases, leaving 18 bases between them.

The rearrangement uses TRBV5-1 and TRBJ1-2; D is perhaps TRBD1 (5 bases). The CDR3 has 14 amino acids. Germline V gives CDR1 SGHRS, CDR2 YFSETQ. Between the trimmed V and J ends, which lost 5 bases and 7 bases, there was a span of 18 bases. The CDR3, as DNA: TGCGCCAGCAGACCCGGCAGGGACGGAGCTGGCTACACCTTC. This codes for CASRPGRDGAGYTF.

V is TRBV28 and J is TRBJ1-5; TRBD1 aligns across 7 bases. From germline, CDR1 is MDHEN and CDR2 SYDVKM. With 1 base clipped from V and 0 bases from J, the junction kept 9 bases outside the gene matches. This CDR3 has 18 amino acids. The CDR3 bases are TGTGCCAGCAGTTTATTACCCCGGACAGGTGGTAGCAATCAGCCCCAGCATTTT. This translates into CASSLLPRTGGSNQPQHF.

The CDR3 region has the DNA TGTGCCAGCATCCCGACAAGTCCTACTGTCGGCTACACCTTC. Protein sequence: CASIPTSPTVGYTF. V is TRBV28 and J is TRBJ1-2; D not certain. This CDR3 is 14 amino acids long. Germline CDR1 MDHEN, CDR2 SYDVKM. Trimming shortened V by 7 bases and J by 8 bases, and 20 bases separated the two germline ends.

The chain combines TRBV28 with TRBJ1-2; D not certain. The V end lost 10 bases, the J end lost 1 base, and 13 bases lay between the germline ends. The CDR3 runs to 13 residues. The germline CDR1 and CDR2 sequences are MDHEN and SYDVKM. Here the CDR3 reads CATLSQDNYGYTF. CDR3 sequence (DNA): TGTGCCACCCTCAGCCAAGATAACTATGGCTACACCTTC.

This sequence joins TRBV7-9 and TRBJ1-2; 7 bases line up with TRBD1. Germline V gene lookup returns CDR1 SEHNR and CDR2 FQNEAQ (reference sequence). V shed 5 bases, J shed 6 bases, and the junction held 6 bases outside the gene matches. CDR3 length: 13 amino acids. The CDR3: CASSVTGAHGYTF. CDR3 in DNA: TGTGCCAGCAGCGTTACAGGGGCTCATGGCTACACCTTC.

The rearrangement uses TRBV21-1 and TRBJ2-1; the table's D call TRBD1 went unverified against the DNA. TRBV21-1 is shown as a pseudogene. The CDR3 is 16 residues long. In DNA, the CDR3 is TGTGCCAGCAGCAAAATGGGGGCCTCTTTGGACAATGAGCAGTTCTTC. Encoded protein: CASSKMGASLDNEQFF.

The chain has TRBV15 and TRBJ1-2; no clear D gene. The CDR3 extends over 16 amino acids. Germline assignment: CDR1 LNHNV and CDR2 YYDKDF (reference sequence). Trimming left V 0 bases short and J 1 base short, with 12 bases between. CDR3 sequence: CATSRDSGSHNYGYTF. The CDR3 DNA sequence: TGTGCCACCAGCAGAGATTCAGGCAGCCATAACTATGGCTACACCTTC.

As DNA, the CDR3 is TGCAGTGCTAGCGATCATACGCAGTATTTT. This encodes CSASDHTQYF. The V call is TRBV20-1, the J call TRBJ2-3; D is unclear. Deletions cut 3 bases from V and 7 bases from J, with 5 bases between. This CDR3 has 10 amino acids. Germline loops: CDR1 DFQATT, CDR2 SNEGSKA (reference sequence).

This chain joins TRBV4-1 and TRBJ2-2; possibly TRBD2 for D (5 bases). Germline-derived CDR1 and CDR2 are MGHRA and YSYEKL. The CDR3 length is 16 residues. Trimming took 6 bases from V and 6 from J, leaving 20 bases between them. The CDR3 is CASSHLMGSASGELFF. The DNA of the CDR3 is TGCGCCAGCAGTCACCTCATGGGTAGCGCCTCCGGGGAGCTGTTTTTT.

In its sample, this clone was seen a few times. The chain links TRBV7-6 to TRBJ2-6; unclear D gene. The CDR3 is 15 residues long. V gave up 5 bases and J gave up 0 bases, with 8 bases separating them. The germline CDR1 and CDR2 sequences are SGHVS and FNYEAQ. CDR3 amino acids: CASSPVPSGANVLTF. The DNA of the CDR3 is TGTGCCAGCAGCCCGGTACCCTCTGGGGCCAACGTCCTGACTTTC.

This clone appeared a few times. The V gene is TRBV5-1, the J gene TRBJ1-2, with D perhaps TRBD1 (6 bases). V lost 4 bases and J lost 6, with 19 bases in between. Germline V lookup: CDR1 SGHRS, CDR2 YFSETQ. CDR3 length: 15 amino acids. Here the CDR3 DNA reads TGCGCCAGCAGCATTAGTCCGTTACAGGGAAATGGCTACACCTTC. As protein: CASSISPLQGNGYTF.

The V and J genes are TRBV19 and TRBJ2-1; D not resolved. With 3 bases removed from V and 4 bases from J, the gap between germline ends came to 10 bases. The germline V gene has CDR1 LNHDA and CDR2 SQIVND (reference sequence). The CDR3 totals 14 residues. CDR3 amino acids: CASSMGLIYNEQFF. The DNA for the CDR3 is TGTGCCAGTAGTATGGGGTTAATTTACAATGAGCAGTTCTTC.

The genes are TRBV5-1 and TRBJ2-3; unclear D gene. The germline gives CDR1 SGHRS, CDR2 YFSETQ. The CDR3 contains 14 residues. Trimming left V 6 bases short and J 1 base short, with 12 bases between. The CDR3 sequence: CASTTVPGTDTQYF. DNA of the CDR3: TGCGCCAGCACCACTGTTCCCGGCACAGATACGCAGTATTTT.

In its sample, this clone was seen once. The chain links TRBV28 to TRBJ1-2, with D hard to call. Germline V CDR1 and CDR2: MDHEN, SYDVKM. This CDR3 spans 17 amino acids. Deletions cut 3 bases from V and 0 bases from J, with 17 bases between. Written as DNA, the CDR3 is TGTGCCAGCAGTTTTTTGGGGAGTTCGAACCCTAACTATGGCTACACCTTC. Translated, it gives CASSFLGSSNPNYGYTF.